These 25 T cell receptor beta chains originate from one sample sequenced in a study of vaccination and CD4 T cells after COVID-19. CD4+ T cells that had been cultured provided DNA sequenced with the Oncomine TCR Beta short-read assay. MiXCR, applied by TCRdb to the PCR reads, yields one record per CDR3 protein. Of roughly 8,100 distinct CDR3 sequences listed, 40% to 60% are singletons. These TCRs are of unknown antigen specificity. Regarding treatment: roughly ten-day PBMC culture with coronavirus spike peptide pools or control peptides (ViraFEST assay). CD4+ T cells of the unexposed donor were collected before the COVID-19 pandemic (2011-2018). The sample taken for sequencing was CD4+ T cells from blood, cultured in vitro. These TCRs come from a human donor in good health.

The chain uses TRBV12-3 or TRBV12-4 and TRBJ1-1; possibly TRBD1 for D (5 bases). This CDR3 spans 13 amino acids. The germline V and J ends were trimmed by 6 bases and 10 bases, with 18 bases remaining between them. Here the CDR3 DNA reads TGTGCCAGCAGCCACCGACGGCAGGGTATAGCTTTCTTT. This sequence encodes CASSHRRQGIAFF.

The CDR3 loop is CASSEAGGYYNEQFF. The CDR3 nucleotides read TGTGCCAGCAGTGAAGCGGGCGGGTACTACAATGAGCAGTTCTTC. The gene calls are TRBV6-1 and TRBJ2-1; D perhaps matches TRBD2 (5 bases). Trimming took off 0 bases at V and 3 bases at J, with 9 bases between the two ends. From germline, CDR1 is MNHNS and CDR2 SASEGT. The CDR3 has 15 residues.

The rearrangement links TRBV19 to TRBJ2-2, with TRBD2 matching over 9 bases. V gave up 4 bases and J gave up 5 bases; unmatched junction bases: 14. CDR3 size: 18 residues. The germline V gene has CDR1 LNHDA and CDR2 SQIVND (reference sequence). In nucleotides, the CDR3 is TGTGCCAGTAGTAGAAAAAGGAACCTAGCGGGATCGACCGGGGAGCTGTTTTTT. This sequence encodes CASSRKRNLAGSTGELFF.

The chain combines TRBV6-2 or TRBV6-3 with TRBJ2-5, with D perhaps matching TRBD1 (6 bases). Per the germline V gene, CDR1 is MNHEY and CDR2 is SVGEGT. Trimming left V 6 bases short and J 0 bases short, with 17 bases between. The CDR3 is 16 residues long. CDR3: CASRLLGAQYQETQYF. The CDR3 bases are TGTGCCAGCAGGCTCCTGGGGGCCCAGTACCAAGAGACCCAGTACTTC.

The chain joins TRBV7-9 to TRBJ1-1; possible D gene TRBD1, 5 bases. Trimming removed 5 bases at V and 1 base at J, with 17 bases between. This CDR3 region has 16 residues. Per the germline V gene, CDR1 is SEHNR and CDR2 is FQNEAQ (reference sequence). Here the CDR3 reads CASSQLGGGGNTEAFF. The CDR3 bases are TGTGCCAGCAGCCAACTTGGTGGGGGGGGGAACACTGAAGCTTTCTTT.

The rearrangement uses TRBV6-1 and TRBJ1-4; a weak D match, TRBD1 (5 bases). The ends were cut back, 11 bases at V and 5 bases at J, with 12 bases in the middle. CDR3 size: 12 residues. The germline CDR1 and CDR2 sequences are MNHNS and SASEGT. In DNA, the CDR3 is TGTGCCGCGGGACGTAGAAATGAAAAACTGTTTTTT. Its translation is CAAGRRNEKLFF.

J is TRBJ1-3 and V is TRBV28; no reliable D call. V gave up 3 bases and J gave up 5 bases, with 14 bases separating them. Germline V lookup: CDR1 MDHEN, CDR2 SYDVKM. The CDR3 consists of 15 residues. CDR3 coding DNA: TGTGCCAGCAGTTTCGGTAGTCCCGGGCGAAACACCATATATTTT. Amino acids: CASSFGSPGRNTIYF. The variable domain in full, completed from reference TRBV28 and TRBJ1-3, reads DVKVTQSSRYLVKRTGEKVFLECVQDMDHENMFWYRQDPGLGLRLIYFSYDVKMKEKGDIPEGYSVSREKKERFSLILESASTNQTSMYLCASSFGSPGRNTIYFGEGSWLTVV.

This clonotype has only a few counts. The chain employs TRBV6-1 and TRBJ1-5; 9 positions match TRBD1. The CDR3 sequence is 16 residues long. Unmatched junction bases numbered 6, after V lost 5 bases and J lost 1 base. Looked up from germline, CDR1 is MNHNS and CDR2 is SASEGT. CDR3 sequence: CASSRTGQGSNQPQHF. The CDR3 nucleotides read TGTGCCAGCAGTCGGACGGGACAGGGAAGCAATCAGCCCCAGCATTTT.

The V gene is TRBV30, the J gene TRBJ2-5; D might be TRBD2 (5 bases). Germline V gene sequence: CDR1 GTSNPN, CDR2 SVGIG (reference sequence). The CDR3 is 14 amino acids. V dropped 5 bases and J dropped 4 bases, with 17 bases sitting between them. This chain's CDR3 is CAWRDPGLPETQYF. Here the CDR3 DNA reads TGTGCCTGGCGAGATCCCGGACTCCCAGAGACCCAGTACTTC.

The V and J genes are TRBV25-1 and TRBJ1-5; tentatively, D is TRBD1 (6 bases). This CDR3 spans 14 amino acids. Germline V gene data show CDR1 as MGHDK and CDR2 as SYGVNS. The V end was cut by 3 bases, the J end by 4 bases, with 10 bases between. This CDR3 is CASSDQGGNQPQHF. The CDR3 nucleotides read TGTGCCAGCAGTGATCAAGGGGGAAATCAGCCCCAGCATTTT.

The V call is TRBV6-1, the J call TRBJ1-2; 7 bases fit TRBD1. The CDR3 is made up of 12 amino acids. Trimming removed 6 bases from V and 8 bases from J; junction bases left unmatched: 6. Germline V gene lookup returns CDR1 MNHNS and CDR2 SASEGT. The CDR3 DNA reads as TGTGCCAGCAGCCCGACAGGGTACGGCTACACCTTC. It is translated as CASSPTGYGYTF.

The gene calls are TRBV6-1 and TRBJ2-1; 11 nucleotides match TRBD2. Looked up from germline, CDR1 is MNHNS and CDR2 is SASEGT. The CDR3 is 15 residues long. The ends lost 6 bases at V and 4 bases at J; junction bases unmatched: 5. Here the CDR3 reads CASSLAGGAYNEQFF. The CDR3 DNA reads TGTGCCAGCAGCTTAGCGGGAGGGGCATACAATGAGCAGTTCTTC.

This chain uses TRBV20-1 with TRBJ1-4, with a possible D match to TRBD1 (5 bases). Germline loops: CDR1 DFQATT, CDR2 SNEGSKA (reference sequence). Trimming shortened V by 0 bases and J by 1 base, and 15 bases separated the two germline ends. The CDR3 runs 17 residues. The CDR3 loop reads CSARDHFGHVTNEKLFF. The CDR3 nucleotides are TGCAGTGCTAGAGACCACTTCGGACATGTAACTAATGAAAAACTGTTTTTT.

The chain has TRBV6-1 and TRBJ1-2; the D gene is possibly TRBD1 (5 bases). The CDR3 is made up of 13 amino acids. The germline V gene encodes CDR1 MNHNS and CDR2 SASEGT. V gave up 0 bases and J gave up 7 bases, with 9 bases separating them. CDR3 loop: CASSEARGGGYTF. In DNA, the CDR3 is TGTGCCAGCAGTGAAGCGCGGGGCGGTGGCTACACCTTC.

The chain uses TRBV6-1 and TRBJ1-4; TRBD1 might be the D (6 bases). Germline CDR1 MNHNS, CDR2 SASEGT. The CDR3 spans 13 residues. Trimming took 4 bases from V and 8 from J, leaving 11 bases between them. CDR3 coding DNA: TGTGCCAGCAGTGCACTAAGGGGGGAAAAACTGTTTTTT. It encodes CASSALRGEKLFF.

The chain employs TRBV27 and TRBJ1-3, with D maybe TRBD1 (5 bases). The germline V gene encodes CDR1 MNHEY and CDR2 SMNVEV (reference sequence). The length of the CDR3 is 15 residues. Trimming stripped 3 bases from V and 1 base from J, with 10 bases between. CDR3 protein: CASSFRGGSGNTIYF. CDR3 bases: TGTGCCAGCAGTTTCCGGGGCGGTTCTGGAAACACCATATATTTT.

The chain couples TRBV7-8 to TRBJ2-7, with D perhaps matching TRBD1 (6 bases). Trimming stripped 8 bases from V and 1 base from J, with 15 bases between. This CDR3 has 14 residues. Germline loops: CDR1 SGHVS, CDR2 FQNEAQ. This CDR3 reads CASAQGRLSYEQYF. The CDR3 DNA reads TGTGCCAGCGCGCAGGGGCGCTTATCCTACGAGCAGTACTTC. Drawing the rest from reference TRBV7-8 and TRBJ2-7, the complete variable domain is GAGVSQSPRYKVAKRGQDVALRCDPISGHVSLFWYQQALGQGPEFLTYFQNEAQLDKSGLPSDRFFAERPEGSVSTLKIQRTQQEDSAVYLCASAQGRLSYEQYFGPGTRLTVT.

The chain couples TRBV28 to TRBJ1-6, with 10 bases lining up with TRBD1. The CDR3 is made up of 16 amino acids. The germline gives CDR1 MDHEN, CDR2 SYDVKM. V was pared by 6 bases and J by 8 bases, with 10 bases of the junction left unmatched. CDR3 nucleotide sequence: TGTGCCAGCAGCCTCCTTTACGGGACAGGGGATTCACCCCTCCACTTT. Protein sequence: CASSLLYGTGDSPLHF. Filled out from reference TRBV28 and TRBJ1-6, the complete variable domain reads DVKVTQSSRYLVKRTGEKVFLECVQDMDHENMFWYRQDPGLGLRLIYFSYDVKMKEKGDIPEGYSVSREKKERFSLILESASTNQTSMYLCASSLLYGTGDSPLHFGNGTRLTVT.

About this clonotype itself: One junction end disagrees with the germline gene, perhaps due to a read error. The CDR3 bases are TGTGCCAGCAGCTCGAACAGGGGGTATGACTACACCTTC. Its translation is CASSSNRGYDYTF. This chain links TRBV7-9 with TRBJ1-2; 8 nucleotides align to TRBD1. CDR3 length: 13 residues. Germline V gene data show CDR1 as SEHNR and CDR2 as FQNEAQ (reference sequence).

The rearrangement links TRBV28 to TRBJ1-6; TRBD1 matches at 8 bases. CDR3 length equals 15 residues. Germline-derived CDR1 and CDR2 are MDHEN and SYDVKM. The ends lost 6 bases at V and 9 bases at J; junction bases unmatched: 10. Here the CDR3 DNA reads TGTGCCAGCAGCCCTATGGCAGGGGGCGGTTCACCCCTCCACTTT. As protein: CASSPMAGGGSPLHF.

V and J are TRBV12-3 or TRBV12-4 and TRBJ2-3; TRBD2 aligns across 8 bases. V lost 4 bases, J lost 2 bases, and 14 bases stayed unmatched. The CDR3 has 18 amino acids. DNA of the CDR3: TGTGCCAGCAGTTGGAACGGGGGGGCCATTACCTCCACAGATACGCAGTATTTT. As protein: CASSWNGGAITSTDTQYF.

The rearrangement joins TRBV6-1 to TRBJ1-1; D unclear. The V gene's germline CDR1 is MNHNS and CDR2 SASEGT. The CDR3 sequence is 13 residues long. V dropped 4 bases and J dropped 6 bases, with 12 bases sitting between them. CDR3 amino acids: CASSARGGAEAFF. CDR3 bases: TGTGCCAGCAGTGCGCGGGGAGGCGCTGAAGCTTTCTTT.

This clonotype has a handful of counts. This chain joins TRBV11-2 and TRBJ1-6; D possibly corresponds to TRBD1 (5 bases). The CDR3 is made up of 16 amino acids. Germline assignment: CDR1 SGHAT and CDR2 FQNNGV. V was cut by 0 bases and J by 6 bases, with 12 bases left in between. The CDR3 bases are TGTGCCAGCAGCTTAGAGGGGGTGGGCACTAATTCACCCCTCCACTTT. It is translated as CASSLEGVGTNSPLHF.

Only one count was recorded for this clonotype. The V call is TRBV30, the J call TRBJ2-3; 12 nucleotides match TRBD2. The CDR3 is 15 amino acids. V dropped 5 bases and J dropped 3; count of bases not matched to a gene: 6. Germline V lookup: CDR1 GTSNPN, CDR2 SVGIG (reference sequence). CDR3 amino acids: CAWDLAGGSTDTQYF. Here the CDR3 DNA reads TGTGCCTGGGACCTAGCGGGAGGGAGTACAGATACGCAGTATTTT. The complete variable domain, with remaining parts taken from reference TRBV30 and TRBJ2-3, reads SQTIHQWPATLVQPVGSPLSLECTVEGTSNPNLYWYRQAAGRGLQLLFYSVGIGQISSEVPQNLSASRPQDRQFILSSKKLLLSDSGFYLCAWDLAGGSTDTQYFGPGTRLTVL.

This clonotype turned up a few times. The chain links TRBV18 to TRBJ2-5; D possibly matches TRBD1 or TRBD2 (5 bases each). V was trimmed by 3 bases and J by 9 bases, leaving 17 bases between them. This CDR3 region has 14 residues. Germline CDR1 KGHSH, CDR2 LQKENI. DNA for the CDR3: TGTGCCAGCTCACCTCCGGGGCGCCAGGTGGCCCAGTACTTC. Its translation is CASSPPGRQVAQYF.